Each of the 16 T cell receptor beta chains below was sequenced from the same sample in a study of radiotherapy plus CTLA-4 blockade in lung cancer. TCRdb keeps only in-frame clones here, not all; method: immunoSEQ multiplex PCR. The profile shows 25,000 to 35,000 clones, over 60% of them singletons. Sample: peripheral blood, taken from a patient treated with radiotherapy plus ipilimumab. Every receptor here comes from a human donor with non-small cell lung cancer whose response to radiotherapy plus ipilimumab could not be evaluated.

The table lists this clone with a few counts. V is TRBV19 and J is TRBJ2-3; D perhaps matches TRBD2 (6 bases). The CDR3 consists of 14 residues. Germline CDR1 is LNHDA and CDR2 is SQIVND (reference sequence). With 1 base removed from V and 2 bases from J, the gap between germline ends came to 7 bases. The DNA of the CDR3 is TGTGCCAGTAGTATAGCGGGAGCCACAGATACGCAGTATTTT. It specifies CASSIAGATDTQYF. The whole variable domain, remainder taken from reference TRBV19 and TRBJ2-3, is DGGITQSPKYLFRKEGQNVTLSCEQNLNHDAMYWYRQDPGQGLRLIYYSQIVNDFQKGDIAEGYSVSREKKESFPLTVTSAQKNPTAFYLCASSIAGATDTQYFGPGTRLTVL.

This clone was picked up a small number of times. V gene TRBV9 combines with J gene TRBJ1-1, with D hard to call. V shed 0 bases and J shed 0 bases, with 3 bases lying between them. In germline, CDR1 is SGDLS, CDR2 YYNGEE. The CDR3 covers 13 residues. The CDR3 DNA sequence: TGTGCCAGCAGCGTAGCCGTGAACACTGAAGCTTTCTTT. Protein: CASSVAVNTEAFF.

The chain couples TRBV7-2 to TRBJ2-3; 8 nucleotides match TRBD1. J lost 5 bases, V lost 4 bases, and 8 bases had no gene match. Germline CDR1 SGHTA, CDR2 FQGNSA. The CDR3 is made up of 15 amino acids. CDR3 in amino acids: CASSSKTGVQDTQYF. The CDR3 coding sequence is TGTGCCAGCAGCTCTAAGACAGGGGTGCAAGATACGCAGTATTTT.

This rearrangement joins TRBV5-1 to TRBJ2-3, with 9 positions matching TRBD2. The CDR3 is made up of 14 amino acids. Germline CDR1 and CDR2: SGHRS and YFSETQ. Germline trimming cut 3 bases from V and 6 bases from J; bases unmatched to any gene: 5. In DNA form, the CDR3 reads TGCGCCAGCAGCTGGGGACTAGCTACTGATACGCAGTATTTT. Protein product: CASSWGLATDTQYF. Complete variable domain (other parts from reference TRBV5-1 and TRBJ2-3): KAGVTQTPRYLIKTRGQQVTLSCSPISGHRSVSWYQQTPGQGLQFLFEYFSETQRNKGNFPGRFSGRQFSNSRSEMNVSTLELGDSALYLCASSWGLATDTQYFGPGTRLTVL.

The genes are TRBV6-5 and TRBJ2-7, with 10 bases that match TRBD1. Unmatched junction bases numbered 5, after V lost 0 bases and J lost 3 bases. This CDR3 contains 16 residues. Germline CDR1 and CDR2: MNHEY and SVGAGI. Here the CDR3 reads CASSYSGRTGGYEQYF. Written as DNA, the CDR3 is TGTGCCAGCAGTTACTCGGGGAGGACAGGGGGCTACGAGCAGTACTTC.

This clone counts as large. V usage is TRBV27 and J usage is TRBJ1-3; D remains ambiguous. Germline CDR1 is MNHEY and CDR2 is SMNVEV (reference sequence). The V end lost 5 bases, the J end lost 0 bases, and 8 bases lay between the germline ends. CDR3 length: 14 residues. The CDR3 protein is CASSPLSSGNTIYF. The DNA for the CDR3 is TGTGCCAGCAGTCCACTAAGCTCTGGAAACACCATATATTTT.

J is TRBJ1-1 and V is TRBV7-9; D is unclear. In germline, CDR1 is SEHNR, CDR2 FQNEAQ (reference sequence). Trimming took off 0 bases at V and 2 bases at J, with 4 bases between the two ends. The CDR3 runs to 13 residues. CDR3 nucleotide sequence: TGTGCCAGCAGCTTAGCTCGTAACACTGAAGCTTTCTTT. Its translation: CASSLARNTEAFF.

The chain combines TRBV6-5 with TRBJ2-1, with TRBD2 identical over 13 bases. The CDR3 consists of 15 residues. V dropped 6 bases and J dropped 7; count of bases not matched to a gene: 6. Germline lookup yields CDR1 MNHEY and CDR2 SVGAGI. The CDR3 here is CASRTGTSGTNEQFF. The CDR3 region has the DNA TGTGCCAGCAGGACCGGGACTAGCGGGACAAATGAGCAGTTCTTC.

This clone appeared once. This rearrangement joins TRBV19 to TRBJ2-5, with D perhaps matching TRBD1 (8 bases). Germline CDR1 reads LNHDA; CDR2 reads SQIVND (reference sequence). Deletions cut 2 bases from V and 5 bases from J, with 12 bases between. The CDR3 consists of 14 residues. This chain's CDR3 is CASSITGGGETQYF. In DNA, the CDR3 is TGTGCCAGTAGTATAACAGGGGGAGGGGAGACCCAGTACTTC.

V and J are TRBV1 and TRBJ2-7; the D call TRBD2 from the table was never checked on the DNA. TRBV1 is a pseudogene locus. This CDR3 spans 14 amino acids. The CDR3: CTSSQPAVAYEQYF. The CDR3 nucleotides are TGCACCAGCAGCCAACCAGCGGTCGCCTACGAGCAGTACTTC.

V and J are TRBV4-1 and TRBJ2-7; 7 nucleotides agree with TRBD2. The V gene's germline CDR1 is MGHRA and CDR2 YSYEKL. V trimming: 4 bases; J trimming: 3 bases; junction bases outside the gene matches: 12. The CDR3 sequence is 16 residues long. The CDR3 DNA sequence: TGCGCCAGCAGCCGGGACTCCGGGACTAATGTCTACGAGCAGTACTTC. Translated, it gives CASSRDSGTNVYEQYF.

The rearrangement uses TRBV4-1 and TRBJ1-1; a weak D match, TRBD1 (5 bases). CDR3 length equals 16 residues. CDR1 and CDR2 from the germline V gene are MGHRA and YSYEKL. V was trimmed by 2 bases and J by 0 bases, leaving 13 bases between them. CDR3 region: CASSQSVQVVNTEAFF. For the CDR3, the DNA is TGCGCCAGCAGCCAAAGCGTACAGGTGGTGAACACTGAAGCTTTCTTT.

The chain uses TRBV6-1 and TRBJ1-5; D unclear. Germline CDR1 MNHNS, CDR2 SASEGT. Deletions cut 8 bases from V and 5 bases from J, with 10 bases between. This CDR3 is 12 amino acids long. The CDR3 is CASAPTHQPQHF. CDR3 coding DNA: TGTGCCAGCGCTCCCACTCATCAGCCCCAGCATTTT.

This clone was detected ten times or more. A junction end diverges from the germline sequence, so it may reflect a read error. This sequence joins TRBV7-9 and TRBJ2-7, with 8 positions matching TRBD1. This CDR3 contains 12 residues. CDR1 SEHNR and CDR2 FQNEAQ come from the germline V gene (reference sequence). The CDR3 bases are TGTGCCAGCAGCCCCACCGGGCGGGACAGGATCTTC. Its translation is CASSPTGRDRIF.

The V gene is TRBV2, the J gene TRBJ2-3; 7 positions agree with TRBD2. This CDR3 is built from 15 residues. The V segment lost 7 bases and the J segment 3 bases; nucleotides outside the gene matches: 10. From germline, CDR1 is SNHLY and CDR2 FYNNEI. The CDR3 is CASKSLGLNTDTQYF. Written as DNA, the CDR3 is TGTGCCAGCAAATCACTGGGACTAAATACAGATACGCAGTATTTT. Full variable domain (missing parts from reference TRBV2 and TRBJ2-3): EPEVTQTPSHQVTQMGQEVILRCVPISNHLYFYWYRQILGQKVEFLVSFYNNEISEKSEIFDDQFSVERPDGSNFTLKIRSTKLEDSAMYFCASKSLGLNTDTQYFGPGTRLTVL.

The chain employs TRBV9 and TRBJ2-1; D is uncertain. This CDR3 is 14 amino acids long. Germline-derived CDR1 and CDR2 are SGDLS and YYNGEE. Trimming took off 4 bases at V and 10 bases at J, with 18 bases between the two ends. CDR3 loop: CASSSGPARREQFF. The CDR3 coding sequence is TGTGCCAGCAGCTCCGGCCCAGCAAGGCGGGAGCAGTTCTTC.